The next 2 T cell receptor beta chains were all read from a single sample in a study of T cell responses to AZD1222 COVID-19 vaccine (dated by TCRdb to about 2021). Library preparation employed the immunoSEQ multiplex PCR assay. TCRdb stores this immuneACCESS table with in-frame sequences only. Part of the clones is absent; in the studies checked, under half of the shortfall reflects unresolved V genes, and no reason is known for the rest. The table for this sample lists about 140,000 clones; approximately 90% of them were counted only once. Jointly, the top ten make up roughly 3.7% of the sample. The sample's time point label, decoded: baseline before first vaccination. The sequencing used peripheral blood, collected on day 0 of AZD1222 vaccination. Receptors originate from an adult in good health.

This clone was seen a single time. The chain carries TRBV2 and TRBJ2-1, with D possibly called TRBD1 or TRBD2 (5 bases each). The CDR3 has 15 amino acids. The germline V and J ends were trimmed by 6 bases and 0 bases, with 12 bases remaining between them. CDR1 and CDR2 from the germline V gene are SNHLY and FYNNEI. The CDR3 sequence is CASRRGESSYNEQFF. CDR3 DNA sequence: TGTGCCAGCAGGAGAGGGGAGAGCTCCTACAATGAGCAGTTCTTC.

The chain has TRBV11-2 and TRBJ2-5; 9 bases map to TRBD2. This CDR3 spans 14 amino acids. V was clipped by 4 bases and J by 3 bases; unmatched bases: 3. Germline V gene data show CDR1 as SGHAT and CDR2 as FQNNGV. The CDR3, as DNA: TGTGCCAGCAGCTCAAGACTAGCGGAAGAGACCCAGTACTTC. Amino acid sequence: CASSSRLAEETQYF.